Included here is one T cell receptor (beta chain) sequence, with context. What it recognizes is unknown. This record comes from a study of radiotherapy plus CTLA-4 blockade in lung cancer. Study-wide results and caveats: Blood-borne expansion of tumor-derived TCR clones followed radiotherapy plus ipilimumab.

Data came from immunoSEQ multiplex PCR; TCRdb stores just in-frame clones and leaves some out. The profile covers more than 75,000 clones, with around 84% appearing a single time and approximately 0.9% taken by the ten largest. This material consisted of peripheral blood, taken from a patient treated with radiotherapy plus ipilimumab. This TCR was recovered from a human donor with non-small cell lung cancer who had stable disease on radiotherapy plus ipilimumab.

CDR3 in DNA: TGCGCCAGCAGCTTGGTAGCGGGGAATAACAATGAGCAGTTCTTC. Amino acid sequence: CASSLVAGNNNEQFF. The chain employs TRBV5-1 and TRBJ2-1; TRBD2 agrees at 8 bases. The junction had 4 bases not matched to a gene; V was cut back by 0 bases and J by 5 bases. This CDR3 region has 15 residues. Per the germline V gene, CDR1 is SGHRS and CDR2 is YFSETQ.